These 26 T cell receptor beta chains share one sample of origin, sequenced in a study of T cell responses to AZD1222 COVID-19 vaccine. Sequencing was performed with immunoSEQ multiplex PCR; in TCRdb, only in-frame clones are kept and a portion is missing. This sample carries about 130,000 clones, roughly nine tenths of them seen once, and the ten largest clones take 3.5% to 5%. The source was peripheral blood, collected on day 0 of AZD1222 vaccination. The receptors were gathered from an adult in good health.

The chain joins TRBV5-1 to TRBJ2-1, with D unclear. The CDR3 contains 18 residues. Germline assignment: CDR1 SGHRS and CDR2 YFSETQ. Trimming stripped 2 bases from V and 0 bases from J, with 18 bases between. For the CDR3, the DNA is TGCGCCAGCAGCTTCCAGCCGCCGGGCATTAGCTCCTACAATGAGCAGTTCTTC. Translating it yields CASSFQPPGISSYNEQFF.

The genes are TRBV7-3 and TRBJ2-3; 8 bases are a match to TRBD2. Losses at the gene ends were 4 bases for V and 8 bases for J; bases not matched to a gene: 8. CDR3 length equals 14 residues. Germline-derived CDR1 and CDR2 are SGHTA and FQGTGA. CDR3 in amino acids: CASSSNPAGGTQYF. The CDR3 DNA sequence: TGTGCCAGCAGCTCCAACCCCGCGGGAGGTACGCAGTATTTT.

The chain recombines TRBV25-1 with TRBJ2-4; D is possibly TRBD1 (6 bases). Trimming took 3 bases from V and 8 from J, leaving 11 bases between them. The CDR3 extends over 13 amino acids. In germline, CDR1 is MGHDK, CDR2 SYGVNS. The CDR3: CASSEGQGHIQYF. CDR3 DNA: TGTGCCAGCAGTGAGGGCCAGGGGCACATTCAGTACTTC.

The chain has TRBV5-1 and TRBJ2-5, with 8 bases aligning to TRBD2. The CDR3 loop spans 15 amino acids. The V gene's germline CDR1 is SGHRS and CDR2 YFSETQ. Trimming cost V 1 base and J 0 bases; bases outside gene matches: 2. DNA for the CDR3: TGCGCCAGCAGCTTGAGCGGGAGCTACCAAGAGACCCAGTACTTC. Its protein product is CASSLSGSYQETQYF.

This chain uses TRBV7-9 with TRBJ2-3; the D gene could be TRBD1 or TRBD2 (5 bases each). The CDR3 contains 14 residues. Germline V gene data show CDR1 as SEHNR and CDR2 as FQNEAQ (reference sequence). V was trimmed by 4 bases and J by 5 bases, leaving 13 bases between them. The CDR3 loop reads CASSSGRTEDTQYF. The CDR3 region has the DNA TGTGCCAGCAGCTCGGGGCGGACCGAAGATACGCAGTATTTT.

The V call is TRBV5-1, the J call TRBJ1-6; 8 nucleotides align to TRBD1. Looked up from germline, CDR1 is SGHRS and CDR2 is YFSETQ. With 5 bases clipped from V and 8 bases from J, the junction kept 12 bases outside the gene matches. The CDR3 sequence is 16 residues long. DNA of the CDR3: TGCGCCAGCAGGTTAATTCAGGGGGCTAGTGATTCACCCCTCCACTTT. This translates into CASRLIQGASDSPLHF.

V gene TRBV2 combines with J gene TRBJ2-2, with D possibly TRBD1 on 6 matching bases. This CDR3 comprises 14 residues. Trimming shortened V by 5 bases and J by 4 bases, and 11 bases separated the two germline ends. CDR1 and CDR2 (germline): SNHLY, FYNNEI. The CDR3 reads CASSLQGFTGELFF. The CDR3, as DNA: TGTGCCAGCAGTTTACAGGGTTTCACCGGGGAGCTGTTTTTT.

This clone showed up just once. CDR3: CAISDRTSYEQYF. CDR3 in DNA: TGTGCCATCAGTGACAGGACCTCCTACGAGCAGTACTTC. The V call is TRBV10-3, the J call TRBJ2-7, with no clear D. Germline CDR1 and CDR2: ENHRY and SYGVKD. Trimming pared 3 bases from V and 0 bases from J, leaving 6 bases between. CDR3 size: 13 residues.

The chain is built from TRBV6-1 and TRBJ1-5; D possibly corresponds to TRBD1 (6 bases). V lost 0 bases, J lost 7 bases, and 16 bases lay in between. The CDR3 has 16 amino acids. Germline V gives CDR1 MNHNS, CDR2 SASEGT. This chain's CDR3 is CASSEAGGGGAQPQHF. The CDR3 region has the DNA TGTGCCAGCAGTGAAGCAGGGGGAGGGGGTGCGCAGCCCCAGCATTTT.

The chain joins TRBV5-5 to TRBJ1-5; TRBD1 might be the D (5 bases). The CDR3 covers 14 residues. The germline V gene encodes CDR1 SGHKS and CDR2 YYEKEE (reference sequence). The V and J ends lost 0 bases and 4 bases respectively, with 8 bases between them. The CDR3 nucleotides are TGTGCCAGCAGCTTGGTAGGGGCAAATCAGCCCCAGCATTTT. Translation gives CASSLVGANQPQHF.

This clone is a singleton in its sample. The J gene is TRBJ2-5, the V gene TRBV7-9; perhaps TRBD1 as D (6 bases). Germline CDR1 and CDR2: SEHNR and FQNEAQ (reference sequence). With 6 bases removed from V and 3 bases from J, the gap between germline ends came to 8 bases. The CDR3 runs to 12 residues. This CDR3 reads CASRRTEETQYF. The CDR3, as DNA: TGTGCCAGCAGACGGACAGAAGAGACCCAGTACTTC.

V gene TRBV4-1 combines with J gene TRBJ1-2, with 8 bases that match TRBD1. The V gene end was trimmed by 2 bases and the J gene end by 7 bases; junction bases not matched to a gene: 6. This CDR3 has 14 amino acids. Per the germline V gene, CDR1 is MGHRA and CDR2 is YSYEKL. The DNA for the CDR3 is TGCGCCAGCAGCCAAAGGACAGGGATTCCTGGCTACACCTTC. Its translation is CASSQRTGIPGYTF.

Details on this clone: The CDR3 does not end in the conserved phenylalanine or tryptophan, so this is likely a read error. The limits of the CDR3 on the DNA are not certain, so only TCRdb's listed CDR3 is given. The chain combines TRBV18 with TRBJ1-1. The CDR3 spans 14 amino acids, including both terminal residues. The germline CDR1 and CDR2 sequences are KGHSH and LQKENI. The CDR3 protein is CASSEIDSRGIREV.

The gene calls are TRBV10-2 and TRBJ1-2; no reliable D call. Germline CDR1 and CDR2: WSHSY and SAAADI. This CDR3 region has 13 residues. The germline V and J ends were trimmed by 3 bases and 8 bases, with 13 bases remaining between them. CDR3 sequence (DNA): TGCGCCAGCAGTGACGGTTCTTCAGGCGGCTACACCTTC. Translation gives CASSDGSSGGYTF.

The CDR3 bases are TGTGCCAGCAGCTTAGGCCTACAAAGCAATGAGCAGTTCTTC. Translation: CASSLGLQSNEQFF. This rearrangement joins TRBV7-2 to TRBJ2-1; D not certain. V lost 1 base, J lost 6 bases, and 10 bases lay in between. The CDR3 contains 14 residues. CDR1 SGHTA and CDR2 FQGNSA come from the germline V gene.

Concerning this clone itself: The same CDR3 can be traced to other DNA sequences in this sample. The DNA of the CDR3 is TGTGCCAGCAGTTTGCTCAGAGAGCAGTACTTC. Its translation: CASSLLREQYF. The chain carries TRBV28 and TRBJ2-7; no clear D gene. Deletions cut 3 bases from V and 7 bases from J, with 7 bases between. CDR3 length: 11 residues. CDR1 is MDHEN and CDR2 is SYDVKM in the germline V gene.

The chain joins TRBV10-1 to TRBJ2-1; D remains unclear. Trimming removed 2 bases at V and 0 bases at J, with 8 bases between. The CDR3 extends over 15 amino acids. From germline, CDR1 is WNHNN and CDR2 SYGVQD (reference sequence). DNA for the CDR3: TGCGCCAGCAGTGAGGCCGGTAGCTCCTACAATGAGCAGTTCTTC. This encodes CASSEAGSSYNEQFF.

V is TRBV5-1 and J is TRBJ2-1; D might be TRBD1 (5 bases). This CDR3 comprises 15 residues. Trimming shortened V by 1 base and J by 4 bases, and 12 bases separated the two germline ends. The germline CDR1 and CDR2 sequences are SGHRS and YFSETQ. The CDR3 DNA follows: TGCGCCAGCAGCTTGAGTTGGCAGGGTTACAATGAGCAGTTCTTC. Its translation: CASSLSWQGYNEQFF.

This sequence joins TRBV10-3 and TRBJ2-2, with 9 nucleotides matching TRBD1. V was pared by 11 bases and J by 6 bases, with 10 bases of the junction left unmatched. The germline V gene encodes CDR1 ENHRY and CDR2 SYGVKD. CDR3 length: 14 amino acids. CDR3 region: CALRGQGTAGELFF. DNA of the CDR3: TGTGCCCTCCGGGGACAGGGAACCGCCGGGGAGCTGTTTTTT.

CDR3 protein: CASSDPRETQYF. In nucleotides, the CDR3 is TGTGCCAGCAGTGACCCCAGAGAGACCCAGTACTTC. The chain links TRBV25-1 to TRBJ2-5; D unclear. The V and J ends lost 3 bases and 4 bases respectively, with 6 bases between them. This CDR3 contains 12 residues. CDR1 is MGHDK, CDR2 SYGVNS, per germline.

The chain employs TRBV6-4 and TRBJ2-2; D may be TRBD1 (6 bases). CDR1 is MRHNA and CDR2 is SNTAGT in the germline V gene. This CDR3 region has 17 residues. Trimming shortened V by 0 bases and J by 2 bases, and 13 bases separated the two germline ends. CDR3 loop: CASSDSGQISNTGELFF. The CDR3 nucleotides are TGTGCCAGCAGTGACTCTGGACAGATCTCAAACACCGGGGAGCTGTTTTTT.

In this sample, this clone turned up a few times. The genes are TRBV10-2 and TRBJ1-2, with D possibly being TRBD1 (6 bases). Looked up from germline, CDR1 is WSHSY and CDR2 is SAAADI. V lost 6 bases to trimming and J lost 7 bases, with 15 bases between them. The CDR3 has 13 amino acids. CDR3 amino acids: CASSSRAGAGYTF. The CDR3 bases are TGCGCCAGCAGCTCCCGGGCGGGGGCTGGCTACACCTTC.

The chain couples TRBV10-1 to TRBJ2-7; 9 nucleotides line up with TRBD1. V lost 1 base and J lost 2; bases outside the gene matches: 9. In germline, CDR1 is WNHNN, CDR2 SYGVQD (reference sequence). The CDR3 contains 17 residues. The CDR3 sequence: CASSEYSGTGSPYEQYF. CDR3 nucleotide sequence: TGCGCCAGCAGTGAGTATTCCGGGACAGGGAGTCCCTACGAGCAGTACTTC.

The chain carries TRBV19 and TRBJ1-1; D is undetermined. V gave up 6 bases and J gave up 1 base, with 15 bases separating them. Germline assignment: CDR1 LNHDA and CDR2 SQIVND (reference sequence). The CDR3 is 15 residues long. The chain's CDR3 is CASRETRVGNTEAFF. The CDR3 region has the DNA TGTGCCAGTAGGGAAACTAGAGTAGGGAACACTGAAGCTTTCTTT.

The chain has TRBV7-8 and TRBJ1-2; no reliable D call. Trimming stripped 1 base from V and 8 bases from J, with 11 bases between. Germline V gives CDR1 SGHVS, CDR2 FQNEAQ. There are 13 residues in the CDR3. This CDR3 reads CASSLVREGGYTF. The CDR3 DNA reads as TGTGCCAGCAGCTTAGTGCGCGAGGGAGGCTACACCTTC.

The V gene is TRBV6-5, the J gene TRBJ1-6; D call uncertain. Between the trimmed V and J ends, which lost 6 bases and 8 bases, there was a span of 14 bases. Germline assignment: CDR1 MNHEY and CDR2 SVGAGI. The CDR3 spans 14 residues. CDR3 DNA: TGTGCCAGCAGGGCGGTGCATTTCGATTCACCCCTCCACTTT. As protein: CASRAVHFDSPLHF.